The subject of this entry is one T cell receptor beta chain. The sample is drawn from a study of identical twins. One entry per CDR3 protein results from TCRdb running MiXCR on the 5' RACE reads. The repertoire holds 250,000 to 350,000 distinct CDR3 sequences, with less than 9% as singletons. The CDR3 consists of 11 residues. Germline CDR1 and CDR2: DFQATT and SNEGSKA (reference sequence). These data were also reused for a study on yellow fever vaccine responses in identical twins. That study adds: Twins' vaccine T cell responses reportedly seemed partly convergent and partly personalized.

Material for sequencing was memory (CD45RO+) T cells sorted from blood. This TCR derives from a woman aged 18 to 35 in good health. The chain combines TRBV20-1 with TRBJ2-7, with unresolved D. This CDR3 is CSRGVSYEQYV. The CDR3 DNA reads TGCAGCCGCGGAGTGTCCTACGAGCAGTACGTC.